This T cell receptor (beta chain) was identified in a study of T cells in Graves' hyperthyroidism and ophthalmopathy. This clonotype was counted ten times or more. Its antigen is currently unknown. The germline CDR1 and CDR2 sequences are MNHNS and SASEGT. Unmatched junction bases numbered 14, after V lost 5 bases and J lost 8 bases. The CDR3 sequence is 15 residues long. Overall study results and limits: In the blood, most expanded thyroid clonotypes above 0.001 appeared as well. Onset of ophthalmopathy came a median around 7.1 months after the model predicted it.

The investigators amplified TCR beta CDR3 regions from RNA transcripts. A first-round RT-PCR of the TCR CDR3 used the HTBI primer set. One entry per CDR3 protein, called by TCRdb with MiXCR from the multiplex PCR reads. The data show 250,000 to 300,000 distinct CDR3 sequences, roughly 15% seen once. Sequencing was carried out using blood. The genes are TRBV6-1 and TRBJ2-7, with 8 positions matching TRBD1. The receptor was derived from a woman aged 40 to 55 with Graves' hyperthyroidism that later progressed to Graves' ophthalmopathy. As DNA, the CDR3 is TGTGCCAGCAGTTATCCTAGGGGGCAGGGGGCTAAGCAGTACTTC. The encoded protein is CASSYPRGQGAKQYF.